Sequencing of this T cell receptor (beta chain) was carried out in a study of blood T cells in healthy people across ages. The V gene end was trimmed by 8 bases and the J gene end by 5 bases; junction bases not matched to a gene: 11. The CDR3 has 14 amino acids. CDR1 and CDR2 (germline): ENHRY, SYGVKD. A second roughly 7 to 11 cycle PCR used barcoded and J-beta primers. Each CDR3 protein gets one entry after TCRdb re-called the 5' RACE reads with MiXCR. The sample yields approximately 2,000,000 distinct CDR3 sequences, roughly two fifths seen once. This clonotype originated in a human donor in good health. The sequenced sample consisted of blood. The J gene is TRBJ1-1, the V gene TRBV10-3; 7 nucleotides agree with TRBD1. Here the CDR3 DNA reads TGTGCCATCGGGGGAGAGGGGGCGCGTACTGAAGCTTTCTTT. Amino acid sequence: CAIGGEGARTEAFF.